What follows are 24 T cell receptor beta chains derived from one specimen sequenced in a study of early T cells in non-severe SARS-CoV-2 infection (dated by TCRdb to about 2021). The library was generated by 5' RACE. The sequencer listed for this sample is NextSeq 500. Through fastp at Q25 and MiXCR, TCRdb rebuilt clones from the public reads, retaining in-frame beta chains. Each record represents a unique CDR3 protein, reported with the most common genes and DNA among its rows. This sample is represented by over 75,000 distinct CDR3 sequences; about 15% of them were singletons. The ten largest account for 5.5% of the sample. Specimen: whole blood. The receptors come from an adult who was a healthcare worker with PCR-confirmed SARS-CoV-2 infection or an uninfected control (not recorded which).

Only a few counts were recorded for this clonotype. This chain links TRBV3-1 with TRBJ2-3; the D is unclear. Germline CDR1 LGHDT, CDR2 YNNKEL (reference sequence). V lost 10 bases and J 4 bases, leaving 9 bases between the germline ends. There are 11 residues in the CDR3. This CDR3 is CATENADTQYF. CDR3 nucleotides: TGTGCCACCGAGAACGCAGATACGCAGTATTTT.

This clonotype came up a few times. J is TRBJ2-7 and V is TRBV18; TRBD2 matches 8 bases. The germline CDR1 and CDR2 sequences are KGHSH and LQKENI. Trimming took 2 bases from V and 4 from J; bases not matched to a gene: 7. CDR3 length: 15 amino acids. CDR3 in DNA: TGTGCCAGCTCACCATCCCGGGGGGGGGAATACGAGCAGTACTTC. Translating it yields CASSPSRGGEYEQYF.

This clonotype was observed a handful of times. The rearrangement joins TRBV28 to TRBJ2-1; the D is unclear. V shed 5 bases and J shed 7 bases, with 6 bases lying between them. The CDR3 consists of 11 residues. Per the germline V gene, CDR1 is MDHEN and CDR2 is SYDVKM. The CDR3 loop reads CASSNLNEQFF. The CDR3 DNA reads as TGTGCCAGCAGTAACCTTAATGAGCAGTTCTTC.

The sample holds a few counts of this clonotype. CDR3 sequence reads: CASKVGDTEAFF. Written as DNA, the CDR3 is TGTGCCAGCAAAGTAGGCGACACTGAAGCTTTCTTT. V is TRBV28 and J is TRBJ1-1; unclear D gene. Trimming took 7 bases from V and 3 from J, leaving 9 bases between them. CDR1 is MDHEN, CDR2 SYDVKM, per germline. The CDR3 has 12 residues. Full variable domain (outside the CDR3, taken from reference TRBV28 and TRBJ1-1): DVKVTQSSRYLVKRTGEKVFLECVQDMDHENMFWYRQDPGLGLRLIYFSYDVKMKEKGDIPEGYSVSREKKERFSLILESASTNQTSMYLCASKVGDTEAFFGQGTRLTVV.

This clonotype was recorded at least ten times. The chain links TRBV20-1 to TRBJ2-7; weak D call: TRBD1 (6 bases). CDR3 size: 11 residues. Germline lookup yields CDR1 DFQATT and CDR2 SNEGSKA (reference sequence). V lost 3 bases and J lost 8, with 11 bases in between. The CDR3 sequence is CSARTQGQQYF. The CDR3 region has the DNA TGCAGTGCTAGGACGCAGGGGCAGCAGTACTTC.

V is TRBV6-5 and J is TRBJ1-1; the D gene is possibly TRBD1 (5 bases). CDR1 is MNHEY and CDR2 is SVGAGI in the germline V gene. There are 15 residues in the CDR3. Trimming left V 2 bases short and J 3 bases short, with 13 bases between. In DNA, the CDR3 is TGTGCCAGCAGTTACGCACGGGGCCAAGACACTGAAGCTTTCTTT. Translating it yields CASSYARGQDTEAFF.

This clonotype was recorded at least ten times. The chain carries TRBV3-1 and TRBJ1-1; the D gene is possibly TRBD1 (6 bases). V gave up 0 bases and J gave up 0 bases, with 8 bases separating them. The germline CDR1 and CDR2 sequences are LGHDT and YNNKEL (reference sequence). The CDR3 extends over 15 amino acids. CDR3 coding DNA: TGTGCCAGCAGCCAAGATCCAGGGGTGAACACTGAAGCTTTCTTT. It specifies CASSQDPGVNTEAFF.

The V and J genes are TRBV10-3 and TRBJ2-7; 8 bases agree with TRBD2. V was pared by 6 bases and J by 5 bases, with 9 bases of the junction left unmatched. CDR1 is ENHRY and CDR2 is SYGVKD in the germline V gene. This CDR3 is built from 14 residues. The CDR3 DNA sequence: TGTGCCATCAGGGATAGCGGGACGTCGGACGAGCAGTACTTC. It yields the protein CAIRDSGTSDEQYF.

This clonotype is medium-sized. The V call is TRBV6-2 or TRBV6-3, the J call TRBJ2-2; 16 bases agree with TRBD2. This CDR3 is built from 18 residues. Germline lookup yields CDR1 MNHEY and CDR2 SVGEGT. V gave up 2 bases and J gave up 4 bases; unmatched junction bases: 4. The CDR3 nucleotides read TGTGCCAGCAGTTACGGGACTAGCGGGAGGGGAAGCACCGGGGAGCTGTTTTTT. Protein sequence: CASSYGTSGRGSTGELFF.

The table lists this clonotype with many counts. The chain has TRBV10-3 and TRBJ2-3, with D possibly TRBD2 on 5 matching bases. This CDR3 is built from 12 residues. Trimming left V 8 bases short and J 2 bases short, with 8 bases between. In germline, CDR1 is ENHRY, CDR2 SYGVKD. The CDR3 loop is CAIRDFTDTQYF. CDR3 DNA: TGTGCCATCCGGGATTTCACAGATACGCAGTATTTT.

CDR3 residues: CASSLKTSANRQETQYF. CDR3 in DNA: TGTGCCAGCAGCTTGAAGACTAGCGCCAACCGCCAAGAGACCCAGTACTTC. The chain recombines TRBV11-2 with TRBJ2-5, with 8 bases matching TRBD2. The junction had 10 bases not matched to a gene; V was cut back by 3 bases and J by 1 base. CDR3 length equals 17 residues. Per germline, CDR1 SGHAT and CDR2 FQNNGV.

The V gene is TRBV5-8, the J gene TRBJ2-5; D is ambiguous. The CDR3 totals 11 residues. CDR1 SGHTS and CDR2 YDEGEE come from the germline V gene. V shed 9 bases and J shed 5 bases, with 11 bases lying between them. The CDR3 DNA follows: TGTGCCATCCAGAGTTGGGAGACCCAGTACTTC. Translating gives CAIQSWETQYF.

The rearrangement links TRBV15 to TRBJ2-7; D unresolved. This CDR3 is built from 15 residues. The V and J ends lost 0 bases and 2 bases respectively, with 11 bases between them. Germline V lookup: CDR1 LNHNV, CDR2 YYDKDF (reference sequence). The CDR3 coding sequence is TGTGCCACCAGCAGAGAGGCCCCCGGCCCCTACGAGCAGTACTTC. It codes for CATSREAPGPYEQYF.

CDR3 DNA sequence: TGCAGTGCTCCTCTAGCGGGAGTTTCCAATGAGCAGTTCTTC. Translating it yields CSAPLAGVSNEQFF. The V and J genes are TRBV20-1 and TRBJ2-1; the match to TRBD2 covers 10 bases. The germline V gene encodes CDR1 DFQATT and CDR2 SNEGSKA (reference sequence). The CDR3 is made up of 14 amino acids. Trimming cost V 5 bases and J 6 bases; bases outside gene matches: 7.

The rearrangement uses TRBV15 and TRBJ1-3; unclear D gene. The CDR3 covers 14 residues. Germline lookup yields CDR1 LNHNV and CDR2 YYDKDF (reference sequence). Trimming cost V 0 bases and J 0 bases, with 3 bases left between them. CDR3 DNA: TGTGCCACCAGCAGAGACACCTCTGGAAACACCATATATTTT. Its protein is CATSRDTSGNTIYF.

This chain links TRBV5-1 with TRBJ2-7, with D possibly being TRBD1 (6 bases). V was trimmed by 2 bases and J by 3 bases, leaving 15 bases between them. Looked up from germline, CDR1 is SGHRS and CDR2 is YFSETQ. CDR3 length: 15 residues. In nucleotides, the CDR3 is TGCGCCAGCAGCTTCGGACCGACAGGAAGCTACGAGCAGTACTTC. This encodes CASSFGPTGSYEQYF.

The chain is built from TRBV28 and TRBJ2-7; 13 bases align to TRBD2. The CDR3 is 14 residues long. Losses at the gene ends were 8 bases for V and 3 bases for J; bases not matched to a gene: 4. The V gene's germline CDR1 is MDHEN and CDR2 SYDVKM. The CDR3 loop reads CASRLAGGIYEQYF. Here the CDR3 DNA reads TGTGCCAGCCGACTAGCGGGAGGAATCTACGAGCAGTACTTC.

This clonotype showed up many times. CDR3 sequence: CASSLVAGGTQYF. The CDR3 bases are TGTGCCAGCAGCTTAGTCGCGGGAGGGACCCAGTACTTC. The rearrangement links TRBV7-9 to TRBJ2-5; 8 bases map to TRBD2. This CDR3 spans 13 amino acids. Trimming took 1 base from V and 7 from J; bases not matched to a gene: 2. Germline lookup yields CDR1 SEHNR and CDR2 FQNEAQ (reference sequence).

The sample holds many counts of this clonotype. The CDR3: CACPRGGGYTF. The CDR3 region has the DNA TGTGCCTGCCCGCGGGGGGGTGGCTACACCTTC. The chain is built from TRBV30 and TRBJ1-2; a weak D match, TRBD1 (5 bases). The CDR3 loop spans 11 amino acids. Trimming removed 6 bases from V and 7 bases from J, with 12 bases in between. In germline, CDR1 is GTSNPN, CDR2 SVGIG (reference sequence).

There are a few counts of this clonotype. V and J are TRBV12-3 or TRBV12-4 and TRBJ2-1; 7 positions agree with TRBD2. The CDR3 is 20 residues long. V was clipped by 6 bases and J by 10 bases; unmatched bases: 30. The CDR3 here is CASSRHSYSGIVSAPGEQFF. DNA of the CDR3: TGTGCCAGCAGCCGACACTCATACAGCGGGATAGTCTCCGCACCAGGGGAGCAGTTCTTC.

The gene calls are TRBV28 and TRBJ1-4; D gene unclear. The CDR3 covers 13 residues. CDR1 and CDR2 (germline): MDHEN, SYDVKM. V was cut by 5 bases and J by 7 bases, with 11 bases left in between. The CDR3 bases are TGTGCCAGCAGTCCATCTCTTGTTGAAAAACTGTTTTTT. This translates into CASSPSLVEKLFF. Drawing the rest from reference TRBV28 and TRBJ1-4, the complete variable domain is DVKVTQSSRYLVKRTGEKVFLECVQDMDHENMFWYRQDPGLGLRLIYFSYDVKMKEKGDIPEGYSVSREKKERFSLILESASTNQTSMYLCASSPSLVEKLFFGSGTQLSVL.

The chain employs TRBV4-1 and TRBJ2-1; 7 bases fit TRBD2. V was clipped by 0 bases and J by 13 bases; unmatched bases: 6. The CDR3 is 13 residues long. The V gene's germline CDR1 is MGHRA and CDR2 YSYEKL. DNA for the CDR3: TGCGCCAGCAGCCAAGAGTTGGGAGCGGGACAGTTCTTC. The encoded protein is CASSQELGAGQFF.

This clonotype came up a few times. V is TRBV15 and J is TRBJ1-1, with D hard to call. The ends were cut back, 0 bases at V and 4 bases at J, with 15 bases in the middle. The germline V gene encodes CDR1 LNHNV and CDR2 YYDKDF (reference sequence). This CDR3 region has 16 residues. CDR3 in amino acids: CATSRDREGKGTEAFF. In nucleotides, the CDR3 is TGTGCCACCAGCAGAGATCGGGAGGGCAAGGGCACTGAAGCTTTCTTT.

The table lists this clonotype with many counts. V gene TRBV4-1 combines with J gene TRBJ2-3, with TRBD2 as a possible D gene (5 bases). Germline CDR1 is MGHRA and CDR2 is YSYEKL. Trimming cost V 0 bases and J 3 bases, with 19 bases left between them. This CDR3 spans 18 amino acids. CDR3 nucleotides: TGCGCCAGCAGCCAAGATGTACCAACTAGTGGATTTACAGATACGCAGTATTTT. Protein sequence: CASSQDVPTSGFTDTQYF.